Following are 25 T cell receptor beta chains from one sample sequenced in a study of early T cells in non-severe SARS-CoV-2 infection. TCRdb re-analysed the 5' RACE reads in MiXCR, keeping a single row per CDR3 protein. The top ten hold approximately 0.5% of the sample, which has roughly 86,000 distinct CDR3 sequences, around 15% seen once. Specimen: whole blood. The receptors shown here come from an adult who was a healthcare worker with PCR-confirmed SARS-CoV-2 infection or an uninfected control (not recorded which).

This sequence joins TRBV5-1 and TRBJ2-3; D not resolved. V lost 7 bases to trimming and J lost 2 bases, with 5 bases between them. This CDR3 region has 11 residues. Germline CDR1 is SGHRS and CDR2 is YFSETQ. Written as DNA, the CDR3 is TGCGCCAGCGGATACACAGATACGCAGTATTTT. It codes for CASGYTDTQYF.

This clonotype has more than one count but fewer than ten. The rearrangement uses TRBV5-1 and TRBJ2-1; D perhaps matches TRBD2 (7 bases). V lost 0 bases to trimming and J lost 3 bases, with 13 bases between them. This CDR3 comprises 16 residues. Germline-derived CDR1 and CDR2 are SGHRS and YFSETQ. The CDR3 nucleotides are TGCGCCAGCAGCTTGGGTCCAGGGGAGGGCTACAATGAGCAGTTCTTC. The encoded protein is CASSLGPGEGYNEQFF.

The chain uses TRBV12-3 or TRBV12-4 and TRBJ2-4, with 8 bases identical to TRBD1. The trim removed 6 bases at V and 8 bases at J, leaving 6 bases unmatched. The CDR3 length is 13 residues. CDR3: CASSQGQGDIQYF. The CDR3 DNA reads TGTGCCAGCAGCCAAGGACAGGGAGACATTCAGTACTTC.

The rearrangement uses TRBV25-1 and TRBJ2-7; D possibly corresponds to TRBD1 (5 bases). Germline CDR1 reads MGHDK; CDR2 reads SYGVNS. The V end lost 3 bases, the J end lost 0 bases, and 6 bases lay between the germline ends. This CDR3 region has 13 residues. In DNA, the CDR3 is TGTGCCAGCAGTGATACAGGCTCCTACGAGCAGTACGTC. This translates into CASSDTGSYEQYV.

The chain has TRBV6-1 and TRBJ2-7, with D perhaps matching TRBD2 (5 bases). CDR3 length: 14 amino acids. Germline V gene sequence: CDR1 MNHNS, CDR2 SASEGT. Trimming took 4 bases from V and 0 from J, leaving 10 bases between them. The CDR3 nucleotides are TGTGCCAGCAGTGCGGGGAGAGGCTCCTACGAGCAGTACGTC. Translation: CASSAGRGSYEQYV.

The chain employs TRBV14 and TRBJ2-2, with 7 bases identical to TRBD1. The CDR3 has 15 amino acids. After removal of 0 bases from V and 4 bases from J, the junction contained 2 bases not matched to a gene. Germline lookup yields CDR1 SGHDN and CDR2 FVKESK. The CDR3 loop is CASSQDWTGTGELFF. In DNA, the CDR3 is TGTGCCAGCAGCCAAGATTGGACAGGCACCGGGGAGCTGTTTTTT.

J is TRBJ1-4 and V is TRBV20-1; D perhaps matches TRBD1 (6 bases). Germline V gene lookup returns CDR1 DFQATT and CDR2 SNEGSKA (reference sequence). The CDR3 has 18 amino acids. Trimming took 1 base from V and 3 from J, leaving 21 bases between them. The CDR3 here is CSARAGRGLGVANEKLFF. The DNA of the CDR3 is TGCAGTGCTAGAGCTGGAAGGGGGTTGGGAGTCGCTAATGAAAAACTGTTTTTT.

This clonotype was detected a few times. The chain joins TRBV12-3 or TRBV12-4 to TRBJ1-2; no firm D call. The CDR3 consists of 14 residues. Trimming pared 5 bases from V and 0 bases from J, leaving 10 bases between. CDR3 amino acids: CASSLNGPNYGYTF. The CDR3 bases are TGTGCCAGCAGTCTGAACGGACCTAACTATGGCTACACCTTC.

The chain carries TRBV11-2 and TRBJ2-1, with 7 bases that match TRBD1. This CDR3 spans 13 amino acids. V trimming: 6 bases; J trimming: 7 bases; junction bases outside the gene matches: 6. The germline V gene encodes CDR1 SGHAT and CDR2 FQNNGV. CDR3: CASSRGQKNEQFF. For the CDR3, the DNA is TGTGCCAGCAGTAGGGGACAGAAGAATGAGCAGTTCTTC.

This clonotype was seen only a few times. A read error may account for a junction end that differs from germline. This chain uses TRBV7-9 with TRBJ2-5; 8 nucleotides align to TRBD2. This CDR3 region has 15 residues. Germline V lookup: CDR1 SEHNR, CDR2 FQNEAQ (reference sequence). The DNA of the CDR3 is TGTGCCAGCGGCTTTTTTCGGGGGGGCGGAGAGACCCAGTACTTC. Protein product: CASGFFRGGGETQYF.

In this sample, this clonotype turned up a few times. The chain carries TRBV29-1 and TRBJ2-3; D is uncertain. The CDR3 is 13 amino acids. CDR1 SQVTM and CDR2 ANQGSEA come from the germline V gene. Between the trimmed V and J ends, which lost 6 bases and 5 bases, there was a span of 15 bases. In nucleotides, the CDR3 is TGCAGCGTCCGTGCCGGTGGGGTAGATACGCAGTATTTT. Its protein product is CSVRAGGVDTQYF.

This clonotype was seen only a few times. This chain uses TRBV18 with TRBJ1-5; D unclear. CDR3 length equals 16 residues. V shed 1 base and J shed 3 bases, with 13 bases lying between them. From germline, CDR1 is KGHSH and CDR2 LQKENI. The chain's CDR3 is CASSPRSGGINQPQHF. The CDR3 region has the DNA TGTGCCAGCTCACCACGATCGGGCGGCATCAATCAGCCCCAGCATTTT.

This clonotype ranks as medium-sized (0.01 to 0.1%). The V gene is TRBV29-1, the J gene TRBJ1-1; no definite D call. The V end was cut by 7 bases, the J end by 1 base, with 13 bases between. CDR1 and CDR2 (germline): SQVTM, ANQGSEA. This CDR3 has 13 residues. The CDR3 sequence: CSAREQANTEAFF. The CDR3 DNA is TGCAGCGCGAGGGAACAAGCGAACACTGAAGCTTTCTTT.

This clonotype was recorded a few times. The chain couples TRBV5-1 to TRBJ2-1; D is unresolved. Germline CDR1 reads SGHRS; CDR2 reads YFSETQ. The CDR3 spans 12 residues. V gave up 4 bases and J gave up 8 bases, with 10 bases separating them. The CDR3 sequence: CASSPLGDEQFF. CDR3 coding DNA: TGCGCCAGCAGCCCCCTCGGAGATGAGCAGTTCTTC.

The chain combines TRBV29-1 with TRBJ1-4; TRBD1 agrees at 9 bases. CDR1 SQVTM and CDR2 ANQGSEA come from the germline V gene. CDR3 length: 13 residues. V lost 6 bases, J lost 7 bases, and 6 bases stayed unmatched. The CDR3 spells CSVNRGLGEKLFF. CDR3 sequence (DNA): TGCAGCGTAAACAGGGGGCTCGGTGAAAAACTGTTTTTT.

This clonotype has more than one count but fewer than ten. CDR3 loop: CASSESRGSPDTQYF. Written as DNA, the CDR3 is TGTGCCAGCAGTGAAAGCAGGGGCAGCCCAGATACGCAGTATTTT. The chain has TRBV2 and TRBJ2-3; D is possibly TRBD1 (6 bases). Germline V gives CDR1 SNHLY, CDR2 FYNNEI. V lost 2 bases, J lost 4 bases, and 13 bases lay in between. This CDR3 contains 15 residues.

This clonotype has more than one count but fewer than ten. This chain joins TRBV5-1 and TRBJ2-2; TRBD1 might be the D (5 bases). CDR3 length: 16 amino acids. V was cut by 3 bases and J by 5 bases, with 17 bases left in between. Germline V lookup: CDR1 SGHRS, CDR2 YFSETQ. CDR3 protein: CASSSFQGLETGELFF. CDR3 DNA: TGCGCCAGCAGCTCCTTTCAGGGCTTAGAAACCGGGGAGCTGTTTTTT.

This rearrangement joins TRBV3-1 to TRBJ1-2; D gene ambiguous. The V gene's germline CDR1 is LGHDT and CDR2 YNNKEL (reference sequence). V lost 0 bases to trimming and J lost 8 bases, with 13 bases between them. The CDR3 length is 14 residues. In DNA, the CDR3 is TGTGCCAGCAGCCAAGATCCAACGTCGAGGGGCTACACCTTC. It translates to CASSQDPTSRGYTF. Full variable domain (rest looked up from reference TRBV3-1 and TRBJ1-2): DTAVSQTPKYLVTQMGNDKSIKCEQNLGHDTMYWYKQDSKKFLKIMFSYNNKELIINETVPNRFSPKSPDKAHLNLHINSLELGDSAVYFCASSQDPTSRGYTFGSGTRLTVV.

This clonotype was observed a few times. V and J are TRBV29-1 and TRBJ1-1, with D possibly matching TRBD1 (6 bases). This CDR3 comprises 15 residues. Germline assignment: CDR1 SQVTM and CDR2 ANQGSEA. V was trimmed by 4 bases and J by 4 bases, leaving 19 bases between them. The CDR3 sequence is CSVAQGTGASTEAFF. The DNA for the CDR3 is TGCAGCGTTGCCCAGGGGACTGGGGCGAGCACTGAAGCTTTCTTT.

Ten or more counts support this clonotype. This chain connects TRBV6-6 to TRBJ2-3; 12 nucleotides match TRBD2. Germline V gene lookup returns CDR1 MNHNY and CDR2 SVGAGI (reference sequence). Trimming cost V 6 bases and J 10 bases; bases outside gene matches: 11. The CDR3 is made up of 15 amino acids. The CDR3 region is CASSQPSGGAGSQYF. The CDR3 DNA sequence: TGTGCCAGCAGCCAGCCTAGCGGGGGGGCCGGATCGCAGTATTTT.

The rearrangement links TRBV19 to TRBJ1-5; D is unclear. The V end was cut by 3 bases, the J end by 1 base, with 10 bases between. The CDR3 length is 15 residues. Germline CDR1 is LNHDA and CDR2 is SQIVND (reference sequence). The CDR3 here is CASSILLGSNQPQHF. In DNA, the CDR3 is TGTGCCAGTAGTATCCTCTTGGGGAGCAATCAGCCCCAGCATTTT.

The chain combines TRBV19 with TRBJ1-4, with a weak D call TRBD1 (6 bases). The germline CDR1 and CDR2 sequences are LNHDA and SQIVND (reference sequence). V was cut by 6 bases and J by 3 bases, with 11 bases left in between. The CDR3 runs to 14 residues. CDR3 DNA sequence: TGTGCCAGTAGAACAGGGTTTTCTAATGAAAAACTGTTTTTT. It is translated as CASRTGFSNEKLFF.

This chain connects TRBV12-3 or TRBV12-4 to TRBJ1-4; no firm D call. Trimming pared 3 bases from V and 8 bases from J, leaving 16 bases between. The CDR3 totals 15 residues. Here the CDR3 DNA reads TGTGCCAGCAGTTTGCGTGGGGTGATCGAGGAAAAACTGTTTTTT. Protein sequence: CASSLRGVIEEKLFF.

This clonotype has only a few counts. The chain joins TRBV20-1 to TRBJ1-6, with a weak D call TRBD1 (6 bases). With 8 bases removed from V and 8 bases from J, the gap between germline ends came to 16 bases. Per germline, CDR1 DFQATT and CDR2 SNEGSKA (reference sequence). The CDR3 loop spans 13 amino acids. CDR3 DNA: TGCAGTATGGGGGCAGGGCTAGATTCACCCCTCCACTTT. Residues: CSMGAGLDSPLHF.

A few counts support this clonotype. The chain couples TRBV11-2 to TRBJ2-2, with 7 bases fitting TRBD2. The CDR3 runs 15 residues. Trimming at V came to 5 bases and at J to 2 bases, leaving 5 bases not matched to a gene. The germline V gene has CDR1 SGHAT and CDR2 FQNNGV. The CDR3 loop reads CASSATGLNTGELFF. In DNA, the CDR3 is TGTGCCAGCAGCGCGACGGGACTAAACACCGGGGAGCTGTTTTTT.